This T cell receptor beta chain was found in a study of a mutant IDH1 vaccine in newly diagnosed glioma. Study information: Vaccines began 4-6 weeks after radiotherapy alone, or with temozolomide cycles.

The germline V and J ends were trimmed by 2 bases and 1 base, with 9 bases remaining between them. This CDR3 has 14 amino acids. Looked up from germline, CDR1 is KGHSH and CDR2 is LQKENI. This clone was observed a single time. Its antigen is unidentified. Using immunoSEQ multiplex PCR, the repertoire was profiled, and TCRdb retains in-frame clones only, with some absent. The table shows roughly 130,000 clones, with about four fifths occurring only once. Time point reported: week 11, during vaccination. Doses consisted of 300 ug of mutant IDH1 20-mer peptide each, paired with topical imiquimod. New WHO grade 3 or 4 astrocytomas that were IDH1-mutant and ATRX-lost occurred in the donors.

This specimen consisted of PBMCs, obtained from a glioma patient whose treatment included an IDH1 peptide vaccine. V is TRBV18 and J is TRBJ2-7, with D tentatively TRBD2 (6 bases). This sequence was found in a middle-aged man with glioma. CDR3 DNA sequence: TGTGCCAGCTCACCATACGGGAGTTCCTACGAGCAGTACTTC. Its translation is CASSPYGSSYEQYF. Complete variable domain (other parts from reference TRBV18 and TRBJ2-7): NAGVMQNPRHLVRRRGQEARLRCSPMKGHSHVYWYRQLPEEGLKFMVYLQKENIIDESGMPKERFSAEFPKEGPSILRIQQVVRGDSAAYFCASSPYGSSYEQYFGPGTRLTVT.